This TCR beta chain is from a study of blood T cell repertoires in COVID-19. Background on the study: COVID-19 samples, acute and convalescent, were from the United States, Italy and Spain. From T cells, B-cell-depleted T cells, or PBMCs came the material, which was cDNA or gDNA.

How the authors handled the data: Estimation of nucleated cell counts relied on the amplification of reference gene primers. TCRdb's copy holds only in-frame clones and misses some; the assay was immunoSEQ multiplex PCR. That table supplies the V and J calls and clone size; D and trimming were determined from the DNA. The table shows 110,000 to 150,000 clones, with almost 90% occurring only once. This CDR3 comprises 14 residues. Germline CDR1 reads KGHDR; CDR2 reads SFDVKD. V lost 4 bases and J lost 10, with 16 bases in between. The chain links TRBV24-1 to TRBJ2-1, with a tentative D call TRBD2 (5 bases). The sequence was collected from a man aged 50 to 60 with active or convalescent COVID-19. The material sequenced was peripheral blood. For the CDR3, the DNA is TGTGCCACCAGTGAGGGGAGAGCTAGCCGCGAGCAGTTCTTC. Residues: CATSEGRASREQFF.